This TCR beta chain derives from a study of blood T cell repertoires in COVID-19. The assay was immunoSEQ multiplex PCR, and TCRdb's table has in-frame clones only and misses some. The table records around 400,000 clones, 80% to 90% of them present only once. The CDR3 contains 18 residues. The junction had 12 bases not matched to a gene; V was cut back by 1 base and J by 0 bases. Germline CDR1 reads SGHVS; CDR2 reads FNYEAQ. This clonotype was sampled from a man aged 40-49 years with acute or convalescent COVID-19. Sequenced sample: peripheral blood. This sequence joins TRBV7-6 and TRBJ2-7, with TRBD1 matching over 7 bases. DNA of the CDR3: TGTGCCAGCAGCTTAGACCCGGTGGACAGGTTAAGCTCCTACGAGCAGTACTTC. Translated, it gives CASSLDPVDRLSSYEQYF.